This T cell receptor (beta chain) is from a study of CD4 T cells in relation to SARS-CoV-2 and coronaviruses. Across the whole study: Median patient age was approximately 38 years, spanning 21 to 72 years. A couple of subjects were Hispanic; patients were roughly 8 males and a handful of females.

The method was immunoSEQ multiplex PCR; TCRdb's version includes in-frame clones alone and lacks a portion of them. In the table there are about 37,000 clones, 80% to 90% of which are singletons. This clone has a handful of counts. The clonotype comes from an adult with COVID-19. Sequencing was performed on memory CD4+ T cells from PBMCs.

The CDR3 nucleotides read TGTGCCAGCAGTTCTAGGATGGGGGAGCAGTACTTC. Translating it yields CASSSRMGEQYF. The chain employs TRBV27 and TRBJ2-7, with D unresolved. The CDR3 length is 12 residues. Germline-derived CDR1 and CDR2 are MNHEY and SMNVEV (reference sequence). Trimming removed 4 bases from V and 7 bases from J, with 11 bases in between.